This T cell receptor beta chain was observed in a study of OX40 agonist ivuxolimab in advanced cancers. Per the germline V gene, CDR1 is LNHNV and CDR2 is YYDKDF (reference sequence). This CDR3 region has 12 residues. Losses at the gene ends were 5 bases for V and 11 bases for J; bases not matched to a gene: 6. With autoimmune disease history or systemic immunosuppression, patients were excluded. Whole-study results and caveats: It was also the case that some nonresponders had low normalized T-cell clonal expansion. Expanded peripheral T-cell antigen specificity went undetermined. Researchers report that CD8+ T cells had, on average, more expanded clones than CD4+.

Profiled with immunoSEQ multiplex PCR; TCRdb holds only in-frame clones, not every one. The sample has roughly 32,000 clones; approximately 90% are singletons. In regard to this clone: The antigen is not known.

This clonotype originated in an adult with an advanced solid tumor such as melanoma, head and neck, liver or kidney cancer. The sequences come from CD4+ or CD8+ T cells sorted from blood, collected in a trial of the OX40 agonist ivuxolimab. The V call is TRBV15, the J call TRBJ1-1; TRBD1 matches at 9 bases. The CDR3 nucleotides are TGTGCCACCAGCTCCAGACAGGGGGGGGCTTTCTTT. It yields the protein CATSSRQGGAFF.